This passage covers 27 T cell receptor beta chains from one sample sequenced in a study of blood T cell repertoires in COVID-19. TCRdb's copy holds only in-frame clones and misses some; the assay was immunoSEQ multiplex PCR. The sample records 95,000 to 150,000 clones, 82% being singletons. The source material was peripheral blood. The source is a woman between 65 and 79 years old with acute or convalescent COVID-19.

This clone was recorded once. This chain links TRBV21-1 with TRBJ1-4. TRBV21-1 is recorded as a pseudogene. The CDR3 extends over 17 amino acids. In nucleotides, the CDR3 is TGTGCCAGCAGCAAAGTAGAAGGAGCCGATTCTAATGAAAAACTGTTTTTT. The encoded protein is CASSKVEGADSNEKLFF.

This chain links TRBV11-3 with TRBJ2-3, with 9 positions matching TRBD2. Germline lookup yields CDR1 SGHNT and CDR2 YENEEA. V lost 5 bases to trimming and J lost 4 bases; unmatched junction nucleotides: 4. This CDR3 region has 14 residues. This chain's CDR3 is CASSVQRGADTQYF. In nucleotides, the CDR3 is TGTGCCAGCAGCGTTCAGCGGGGGGCAGATACGCAGTATTTT.

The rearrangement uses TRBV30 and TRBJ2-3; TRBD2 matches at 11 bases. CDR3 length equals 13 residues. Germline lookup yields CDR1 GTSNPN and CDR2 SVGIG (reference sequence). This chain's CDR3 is CSLAGGLQGTQYF. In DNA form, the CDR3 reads TGTTCGCTAGCGGGGGGCCTTCAGGGGACGCAGTATTTT.

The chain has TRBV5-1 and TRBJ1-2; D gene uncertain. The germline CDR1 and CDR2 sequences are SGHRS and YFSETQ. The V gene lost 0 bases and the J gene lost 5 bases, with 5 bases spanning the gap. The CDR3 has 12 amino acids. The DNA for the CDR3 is TGCGCCAGCAGCTTGGATGTATATGGCTACACCTTC. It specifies CASSLDVYGYTF.

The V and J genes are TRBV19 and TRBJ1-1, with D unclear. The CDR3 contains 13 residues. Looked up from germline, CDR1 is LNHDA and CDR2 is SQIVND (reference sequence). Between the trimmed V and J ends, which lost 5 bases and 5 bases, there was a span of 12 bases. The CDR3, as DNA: TGTGCCAGTAGTGTCTCTACCCGAACTGAAGCTTTCTTT. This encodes CASSVSTRTEAFF.

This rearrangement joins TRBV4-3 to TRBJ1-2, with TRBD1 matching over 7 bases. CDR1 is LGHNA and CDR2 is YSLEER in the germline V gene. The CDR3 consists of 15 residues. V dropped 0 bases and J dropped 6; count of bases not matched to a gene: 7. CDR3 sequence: CASSQDRGIGNGYTF. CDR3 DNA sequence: TGCGCCAGCAGCCAAGACAGGGGGATAGGGAATGGCTACACCTTC.

The CDR3 DNA sequence: TGTGCCACCTCGGGCGGGAGGGGAACTCAGCCCCAGCATTTT. Translation: CATSGGRGTQPQHF. This chain connects TRBV10-3 to TRBJ1-5, with D possibly being TRBD1 (5 bases). The germline V gene has CDR1 ENHRY and CDR2 SYGVKD. Trimming pared 10 bases from V and 6 bases from J, leaving 19 bases between. CDR3 length: 14 amino acids.

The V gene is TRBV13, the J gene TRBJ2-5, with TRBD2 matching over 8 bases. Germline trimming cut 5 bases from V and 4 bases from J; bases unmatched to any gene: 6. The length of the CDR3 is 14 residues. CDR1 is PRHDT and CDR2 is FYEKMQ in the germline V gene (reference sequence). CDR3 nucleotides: TGTGCCAGCAGCGTCGGGACTAGGACAGAGACCCAGTACTTC. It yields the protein CASSVGTRTETQYF.

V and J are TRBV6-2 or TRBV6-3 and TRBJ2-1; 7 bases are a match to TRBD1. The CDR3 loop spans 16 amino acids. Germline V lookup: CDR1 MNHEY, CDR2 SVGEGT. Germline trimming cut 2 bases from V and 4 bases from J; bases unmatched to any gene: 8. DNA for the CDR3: TGTGCCAGCAGTTACCCCTTAGACAGGGATTACAATGAGCAGTTCTTC. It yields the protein CASSYPLDRDYNEQFF.

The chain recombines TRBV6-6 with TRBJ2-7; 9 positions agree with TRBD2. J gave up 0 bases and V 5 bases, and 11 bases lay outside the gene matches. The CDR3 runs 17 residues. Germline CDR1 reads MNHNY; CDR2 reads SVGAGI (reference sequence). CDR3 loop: CASSPSRLADSSYEQYV. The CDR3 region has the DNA TGTGCCAGCAGTCCTTCTCGACTAGCGGATAGCTCCTACGAGCAGTACGTC.

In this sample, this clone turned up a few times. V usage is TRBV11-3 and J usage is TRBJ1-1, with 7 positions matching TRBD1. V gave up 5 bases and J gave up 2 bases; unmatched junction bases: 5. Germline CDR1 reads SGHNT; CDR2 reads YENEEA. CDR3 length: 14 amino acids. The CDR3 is CASSTTGDNTEAFF. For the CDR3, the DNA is TGTGCCAGCAGCACCACAGGGGACAACACTGAAGCTTTCTTT.

CDR3 in amino acids: CASSYPRRGGPNTQYF. CDR3 coding DNA: TGTGCCAGCAGTTACCCTCGGCGGGGGGGCCCTAATACGCAGTATTTT. The rearrangement joins TRBV6-2 or TRBV6-3 to TRBJ2-3; 9 nucleotides match TRBD2. The CDR3 extends over 16 amino acids. V lost 2 bases to trimming and J lost 7 bases; unmatched junction nucleotides: 10. In germline, CDR1 is MNHEY, CDR2 SVGEGT.

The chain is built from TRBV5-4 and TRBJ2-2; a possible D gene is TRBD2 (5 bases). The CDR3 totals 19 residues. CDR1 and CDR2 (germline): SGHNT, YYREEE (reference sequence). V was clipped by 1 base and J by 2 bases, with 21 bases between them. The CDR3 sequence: CASSLPTDWNPRNTGELFF. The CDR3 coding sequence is TGTGCCAGCAGCTTGCCGACGGACTGGAACCCTCGAAACACCGGGGAGCTGTTTTTT.

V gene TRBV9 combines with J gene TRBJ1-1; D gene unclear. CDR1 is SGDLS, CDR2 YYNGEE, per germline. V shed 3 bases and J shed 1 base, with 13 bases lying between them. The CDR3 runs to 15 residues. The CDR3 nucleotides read TGTGCCAGCAGCGACCGTCCGGGGTGGAACACTGAAGCTTTCTTT. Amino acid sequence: CASSDRPGWNTEAFF.

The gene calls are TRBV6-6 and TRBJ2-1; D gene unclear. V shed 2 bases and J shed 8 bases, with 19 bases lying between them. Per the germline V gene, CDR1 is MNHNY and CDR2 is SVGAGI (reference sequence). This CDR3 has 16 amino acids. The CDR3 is CASSYAWVVLGYEQFF. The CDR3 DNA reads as TGTGCCAGCAGTTACGCTTGGGTAGTATTGGGCTATGAGCAGTTCTTC.

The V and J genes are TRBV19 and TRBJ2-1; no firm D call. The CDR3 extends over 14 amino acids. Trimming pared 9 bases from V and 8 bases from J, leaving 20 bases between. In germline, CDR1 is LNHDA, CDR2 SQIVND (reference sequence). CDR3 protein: CASAPVIVGDEQFF. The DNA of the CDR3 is TGTGCCAGCGCACCTGTGATCGTGGGCGATGAGCAGTTCTTC.

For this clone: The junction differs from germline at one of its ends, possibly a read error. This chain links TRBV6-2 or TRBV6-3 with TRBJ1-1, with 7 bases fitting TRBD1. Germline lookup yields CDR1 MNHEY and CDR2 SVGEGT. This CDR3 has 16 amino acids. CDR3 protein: CASSYTPFLDREEGFF. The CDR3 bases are TGTGCCAGCAGTTACACCCCCTTCCTAGACAGGGAGGAAGGTTTCTTT.

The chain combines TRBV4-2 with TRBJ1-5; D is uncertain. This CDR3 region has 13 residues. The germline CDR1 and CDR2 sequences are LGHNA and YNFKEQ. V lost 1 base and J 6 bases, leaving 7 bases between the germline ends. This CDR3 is CASSQGTSQPQHF. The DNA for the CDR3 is TGTGCCAGCAGCCAAGGAACTAGTCAGCCCCAGCATTTT.

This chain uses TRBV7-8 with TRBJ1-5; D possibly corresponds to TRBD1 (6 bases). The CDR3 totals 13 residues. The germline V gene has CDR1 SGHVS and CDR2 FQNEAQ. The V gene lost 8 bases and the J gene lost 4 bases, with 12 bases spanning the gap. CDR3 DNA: TGTGCCAGCGCCAGGGGTAGAAATCAGCCCCAGCATTTT. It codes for CASARGRNQPQHF.

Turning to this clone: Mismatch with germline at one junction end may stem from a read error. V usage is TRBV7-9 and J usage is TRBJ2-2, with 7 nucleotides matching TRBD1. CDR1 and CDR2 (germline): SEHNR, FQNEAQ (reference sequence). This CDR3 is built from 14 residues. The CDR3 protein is CASSIQGNPGELFF. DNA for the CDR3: TGTGCCAGCAGCATACAGGGGAACCCCGGGGAGCTGTTTTTT.

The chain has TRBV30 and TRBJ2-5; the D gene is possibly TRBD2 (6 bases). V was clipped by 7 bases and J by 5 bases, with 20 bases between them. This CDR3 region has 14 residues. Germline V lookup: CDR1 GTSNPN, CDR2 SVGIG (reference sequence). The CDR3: CAFGRRGKMETQYF. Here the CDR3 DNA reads TGTGCCTTTGGGAGGCGGGGAAAAATGGAGACCCAGTACTTC.

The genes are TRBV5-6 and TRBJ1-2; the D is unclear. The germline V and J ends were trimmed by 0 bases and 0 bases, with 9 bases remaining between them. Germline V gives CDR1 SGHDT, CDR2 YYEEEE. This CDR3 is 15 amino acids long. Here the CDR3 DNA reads TGTGCCAGCAGCTTGGGGCAGGTAGCTAACTATGGCTACACCTTC. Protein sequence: CASSLGQVANYGYTF.

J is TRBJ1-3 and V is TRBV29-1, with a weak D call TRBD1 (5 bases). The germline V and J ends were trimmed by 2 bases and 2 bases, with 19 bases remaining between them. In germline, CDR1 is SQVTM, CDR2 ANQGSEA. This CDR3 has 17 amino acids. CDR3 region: CSVESFGGRRPGNTIYF. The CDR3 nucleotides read TGCAGCGTTGAAAGCTTTGGGGGGAGACGACCTGGAAACACCATATATTTT.

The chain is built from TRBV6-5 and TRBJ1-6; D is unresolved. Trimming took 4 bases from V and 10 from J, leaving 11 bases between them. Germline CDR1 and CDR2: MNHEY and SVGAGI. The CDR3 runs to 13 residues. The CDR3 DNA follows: TGTGCCAGCAGTTTGCAAACCGGGTCACCCCTCCACTTT. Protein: CASSLQTGSPLHF.

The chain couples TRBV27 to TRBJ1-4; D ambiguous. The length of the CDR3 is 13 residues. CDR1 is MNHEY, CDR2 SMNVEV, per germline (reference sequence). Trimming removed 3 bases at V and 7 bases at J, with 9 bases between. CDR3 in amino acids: CASSFTRGEKLFF. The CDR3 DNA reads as TGTGCCAGCAGTTTTACCAGAGGTGAAAAACTGTTTTTT.

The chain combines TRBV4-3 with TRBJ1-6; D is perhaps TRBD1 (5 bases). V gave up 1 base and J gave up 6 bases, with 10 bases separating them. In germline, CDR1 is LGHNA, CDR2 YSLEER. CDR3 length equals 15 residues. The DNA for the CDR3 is TGCGCCAGCAGCCAAGGGGAGGGGACTAATTCACCCCTCCACTTT. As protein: CASSQGEGTNSPLHF.

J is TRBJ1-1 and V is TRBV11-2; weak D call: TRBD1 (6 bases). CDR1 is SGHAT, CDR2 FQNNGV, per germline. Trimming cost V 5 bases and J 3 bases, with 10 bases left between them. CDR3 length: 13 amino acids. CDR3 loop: CASSPDRDTEAFF. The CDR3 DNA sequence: TGTGCCAGCAGCCCGGACAGAGACACTGAAGCTTTCTTT.